Sequencing of this T cell receptor beta chain was carried out in a study of blood T cell repertoires in COVID-19. At the level of the study: Specimens from acute and convalescent COVID-19 originated in the United States, Italy and Spain. PBMCs, B-cell-depleted T cells, or T cells were the source of the cDNA or gDNA that made up the material.

V was cut by 1 base and J by 4 bases, with 16 bases left in between. The CDR3 runs 16 residues. Germline CDR1 and CDR2: LGHNA and YSLEER. TCRdb's copy holds only in-frame clones and misses some; the assay was immunoSEQ multiplex PCR. The sample gives some 94,000 clones, about 70% of which show up once; 20% to 25% is in the top ten. The receptor's source is a woman aged 60 to 75 in a cohort sampled during active or convalescent COVID-19. The sample was peripheral blood. The rearrangement joins TRBV4-3 to TRBJ2-5, with D possibly matching TRBD2 (6 bases). CDR3 bases: TGCGCCAGCAGCCAAGGTCGATTCCAGGAGGGAGAGACCCAGTACTTC. As protein: CASSQGRFQEGETQYF.